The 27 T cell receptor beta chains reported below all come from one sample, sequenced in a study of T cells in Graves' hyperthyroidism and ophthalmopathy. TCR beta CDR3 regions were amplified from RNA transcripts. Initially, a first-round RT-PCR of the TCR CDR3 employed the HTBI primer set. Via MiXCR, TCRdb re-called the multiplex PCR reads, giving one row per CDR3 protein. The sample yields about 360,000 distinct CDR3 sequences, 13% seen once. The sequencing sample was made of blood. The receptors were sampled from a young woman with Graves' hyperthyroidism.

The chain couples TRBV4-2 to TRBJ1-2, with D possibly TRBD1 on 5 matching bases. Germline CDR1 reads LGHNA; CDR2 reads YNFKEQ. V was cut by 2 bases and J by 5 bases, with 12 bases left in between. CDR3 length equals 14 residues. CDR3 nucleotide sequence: TGTGCCAGCAGCCAAACTACCGACAGTTATGGCTACACCTTC. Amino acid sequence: CASSQTTDSYGYTF.

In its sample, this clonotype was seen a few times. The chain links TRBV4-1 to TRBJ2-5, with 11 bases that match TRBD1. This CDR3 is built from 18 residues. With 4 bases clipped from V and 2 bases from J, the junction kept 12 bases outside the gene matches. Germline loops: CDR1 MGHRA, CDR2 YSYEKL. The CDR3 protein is CASSPGTGGRLNQETQYF. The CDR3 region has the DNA TGCGCCAGCAGCCCCGGGACAGGGGGTCGGCTGAATCAAGAGACCCAGTACTTC.

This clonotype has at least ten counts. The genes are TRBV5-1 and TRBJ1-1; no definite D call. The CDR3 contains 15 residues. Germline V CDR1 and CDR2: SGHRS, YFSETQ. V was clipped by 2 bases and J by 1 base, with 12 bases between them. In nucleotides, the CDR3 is TGCGCCAGCAGCTTCCTACGGACCGAGAACACTGAAGCTTTCTTT. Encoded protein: CASSFLRTENTEAFF.

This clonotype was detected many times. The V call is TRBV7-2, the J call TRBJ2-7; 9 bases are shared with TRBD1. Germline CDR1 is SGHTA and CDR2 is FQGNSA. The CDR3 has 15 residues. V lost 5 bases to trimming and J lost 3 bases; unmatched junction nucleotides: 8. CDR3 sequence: CASSPDRGGFYEQYF. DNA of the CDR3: TGTGCCAGCAGCCCGGACAGGGGAGGGTTCTACGAGCAGTACTTC.

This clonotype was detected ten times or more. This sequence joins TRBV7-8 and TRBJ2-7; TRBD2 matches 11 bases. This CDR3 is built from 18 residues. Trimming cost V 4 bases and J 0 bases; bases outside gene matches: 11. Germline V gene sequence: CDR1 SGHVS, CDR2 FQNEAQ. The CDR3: CASSSRMITSGSSYEQYF. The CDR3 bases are TGTGCCAGCAGCTCCCGAATGATAACTAGCGGGAGCTCCTACGAGCAGTACTTC.

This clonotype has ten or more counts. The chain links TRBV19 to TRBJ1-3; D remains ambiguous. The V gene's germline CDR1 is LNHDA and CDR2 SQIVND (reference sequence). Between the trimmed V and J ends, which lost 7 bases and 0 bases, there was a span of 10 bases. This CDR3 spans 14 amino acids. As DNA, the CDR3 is TGTGCCAGTATAAGTTCGAACTCTGGAAACACCATATATTTT. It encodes CASISSNSGNTIYF.

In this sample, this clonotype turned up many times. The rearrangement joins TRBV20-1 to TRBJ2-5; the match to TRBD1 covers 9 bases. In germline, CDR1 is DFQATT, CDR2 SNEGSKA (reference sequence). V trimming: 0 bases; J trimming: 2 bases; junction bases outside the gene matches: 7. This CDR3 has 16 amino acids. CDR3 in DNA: TGCAGTGCTAGAGAATTTGGGACAGGGAATCAAGAGACCCAGTACTTC. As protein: CSAREFGTGNQETQYF.

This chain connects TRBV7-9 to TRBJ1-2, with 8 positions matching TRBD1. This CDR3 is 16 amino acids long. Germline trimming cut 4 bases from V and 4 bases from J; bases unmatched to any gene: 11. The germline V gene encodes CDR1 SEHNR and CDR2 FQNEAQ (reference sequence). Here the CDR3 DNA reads TGTGCCAGCAGCTATATACTGGACAGGGTAGGCTATGGCTACACCTTC. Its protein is CASSYILDRVGYGYTF.

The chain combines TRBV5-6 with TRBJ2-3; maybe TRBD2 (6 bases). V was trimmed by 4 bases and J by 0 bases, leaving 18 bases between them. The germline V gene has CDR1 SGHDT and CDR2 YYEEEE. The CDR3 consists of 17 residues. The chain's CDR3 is CASSRYVLATSTDTQYF. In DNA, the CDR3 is TGTGCCAGCAGCCGCTATGTCCTAGCGACTAGCACAGATACGCAGTATTTT.

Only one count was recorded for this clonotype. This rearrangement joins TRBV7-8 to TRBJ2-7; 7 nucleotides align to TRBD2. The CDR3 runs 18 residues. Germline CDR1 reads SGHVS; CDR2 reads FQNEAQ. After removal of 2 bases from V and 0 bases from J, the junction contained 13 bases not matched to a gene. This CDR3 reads CASSLLPRAGGSSYEQYF. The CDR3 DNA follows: TGTGCCAGCAGCTTACTCCCCCGAGCGGGCGGGAGCTCCTACGAGCAGTACTTC.

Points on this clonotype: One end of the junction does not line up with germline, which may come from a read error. CDR3 residues: CVSRAGTDATEAFF. As DNA, the CDR3 is TGTGTCAGCCGTGCCGGGACGGACGCCACTGAAGCTTTCTTT. The chain recombines TRBV7-9 with TRBJ1-1, with D possibly matching TRBD1 (5 bases). CDR3 length: 14 amino acids. From germline, CDR1 is SEHNR and CDR2 FQNEAQ (reference sequence).

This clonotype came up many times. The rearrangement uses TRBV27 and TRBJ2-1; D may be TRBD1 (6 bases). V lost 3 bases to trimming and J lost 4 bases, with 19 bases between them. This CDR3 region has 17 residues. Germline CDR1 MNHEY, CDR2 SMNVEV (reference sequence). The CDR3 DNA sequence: TGTGCCAGCAGTTTGGTCCCCGCCCGAAGGGGGTACAATGAGCAGTTCTTC. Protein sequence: CASSLVPARRGYNEQFF.

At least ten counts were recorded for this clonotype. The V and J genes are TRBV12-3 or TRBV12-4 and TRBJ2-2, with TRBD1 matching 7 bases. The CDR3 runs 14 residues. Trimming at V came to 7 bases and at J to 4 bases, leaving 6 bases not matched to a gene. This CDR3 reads CASTQYRGTGELFF. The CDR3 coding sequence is TGTGCCAGCACGCAATACAGGGGCACCGGGGAGCTGTTTTTT.

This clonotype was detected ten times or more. CDR3 coding DNA: TGTGCCAGCAGTTTATTGCTAGCGGGAGTCCGAGATACGCAGTATTTT. Protein product: CASSLLLAGVRDTQYF. The rearrangement links TRBV12-3 or TRBV12-4 to TRBJ2-3, with 10 bases fitting TRBD2. There are 16 residues in the CDR3. The J segment lost 5 bases and the V segment lost 2 bases, leaving 7 bases of the junction unmatched.

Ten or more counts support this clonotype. For the CDR3, the DNA is TGTGCCAGCAGTGGTAGGACAGGGATTTTCACCTTC. The encoded protein is CASSGRTGIFTF. This chain links TRBV2 with TRBJ1-2, with 8 bases that match TRBD1. Trimming cost V 4 bases and J 13 bases; bases outside gene matches: 8. The CDR3 consists of 12 residues. CDR1 and CDR2 from the germline V gene are SNHLY and FYNNEI.

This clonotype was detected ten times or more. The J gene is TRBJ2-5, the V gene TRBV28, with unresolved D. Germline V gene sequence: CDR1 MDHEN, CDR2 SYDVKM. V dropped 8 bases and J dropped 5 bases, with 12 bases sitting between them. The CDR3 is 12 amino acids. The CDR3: CASGGTEETQYF. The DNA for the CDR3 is TGTGCCAGCGGCGGAACGGAGGAGACCCAGTACTTC.

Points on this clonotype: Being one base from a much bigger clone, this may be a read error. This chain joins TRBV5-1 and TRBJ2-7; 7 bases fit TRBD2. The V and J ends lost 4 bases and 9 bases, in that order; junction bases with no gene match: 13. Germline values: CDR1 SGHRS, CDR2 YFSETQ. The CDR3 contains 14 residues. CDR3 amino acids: CASSHPEGSGGQYF. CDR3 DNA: TGCGCCAGCAGCCACCCGGAGGGGTCGGGAGGGCAGTACTTC.

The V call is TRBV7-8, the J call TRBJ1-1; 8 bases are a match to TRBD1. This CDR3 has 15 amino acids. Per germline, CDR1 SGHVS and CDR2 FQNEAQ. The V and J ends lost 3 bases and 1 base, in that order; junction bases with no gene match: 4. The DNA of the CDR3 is TGTGCCAGCAGCTTTTATGACAGGGGGAACACTGAAGCTTTCTTT. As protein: CASSFYDRGNTEAFF.

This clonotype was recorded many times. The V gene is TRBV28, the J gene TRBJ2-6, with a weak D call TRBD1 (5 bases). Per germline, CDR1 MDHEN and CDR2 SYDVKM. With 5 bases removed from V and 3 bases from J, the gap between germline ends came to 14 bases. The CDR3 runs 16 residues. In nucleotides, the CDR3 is TGTGCCAGCAGTCGTGACCAGGGCGGTGGGGCCAACGTCCTGACTTTC. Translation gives CASSRDQGGGANVLTF.

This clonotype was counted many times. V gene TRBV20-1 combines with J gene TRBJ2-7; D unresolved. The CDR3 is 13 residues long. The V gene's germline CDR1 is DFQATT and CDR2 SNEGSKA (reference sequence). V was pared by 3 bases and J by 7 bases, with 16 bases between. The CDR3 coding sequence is TGCAGTGCTAGTAAGAGCCCCACTTGGGAGCAGTACTTC. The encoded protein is CSASKSPTWEQYF.

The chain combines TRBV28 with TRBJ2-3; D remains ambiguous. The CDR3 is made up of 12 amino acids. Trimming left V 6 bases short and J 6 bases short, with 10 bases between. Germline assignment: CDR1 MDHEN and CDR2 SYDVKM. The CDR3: CASRSSEDTQYF. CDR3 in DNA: TGTGCCAGCAGATCCAGCGAGGATACGCAGTATTTT.

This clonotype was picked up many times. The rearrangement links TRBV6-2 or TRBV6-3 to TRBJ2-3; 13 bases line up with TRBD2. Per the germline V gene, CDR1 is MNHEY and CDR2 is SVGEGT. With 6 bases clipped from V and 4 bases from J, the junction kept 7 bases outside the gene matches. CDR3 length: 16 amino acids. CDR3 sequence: CASSPGLAGAPDTQYF. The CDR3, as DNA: TGTGCCAGCAGCCCTGGACTAGCGGGAGCCCCAGATACGCAGTATTTT.

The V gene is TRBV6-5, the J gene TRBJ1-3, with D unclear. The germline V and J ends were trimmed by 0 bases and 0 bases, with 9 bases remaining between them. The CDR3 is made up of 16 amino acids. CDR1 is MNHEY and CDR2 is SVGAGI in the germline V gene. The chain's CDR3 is CASSYSWENSGNTIYF. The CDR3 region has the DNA TGTGCCAGCAGTTACTCATGGGAAAACTCTGGAAACACCATATATTTT.

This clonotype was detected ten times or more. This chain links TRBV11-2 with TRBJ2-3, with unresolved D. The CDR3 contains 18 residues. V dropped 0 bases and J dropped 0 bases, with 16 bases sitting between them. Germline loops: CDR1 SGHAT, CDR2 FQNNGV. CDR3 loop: CASSLDGPRSLSTDTQYF. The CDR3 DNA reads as TGTGCCAGCAGCTTAGATGGTCCGCGCTCCCTTAGCACAGATACGCAGTATTTT. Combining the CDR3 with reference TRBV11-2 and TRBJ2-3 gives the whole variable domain EAGVAQSPRYKIIEKRQSVAFWCNPISGHATLYWYQQILGQGPKLLIQFQNNGVVDDSQLPKDRFSAERLKGVDSTLKIQPAKLEDSAVYLCASSLDGPRSLSTDTQYFGPGTRLTVL.

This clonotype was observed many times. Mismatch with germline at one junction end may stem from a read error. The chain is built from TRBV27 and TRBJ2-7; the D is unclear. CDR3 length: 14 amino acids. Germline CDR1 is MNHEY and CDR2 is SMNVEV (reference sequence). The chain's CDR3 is CAGSLLSGSYEQYF. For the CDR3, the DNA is TGTGCCGGCAGTTTATTGTCCGGATCCTACGAGCAGTACTTC.

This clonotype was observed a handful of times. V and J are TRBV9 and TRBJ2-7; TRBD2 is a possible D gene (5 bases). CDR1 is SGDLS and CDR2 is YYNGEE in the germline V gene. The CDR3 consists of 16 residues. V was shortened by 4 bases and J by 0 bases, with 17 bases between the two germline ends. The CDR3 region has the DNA TGTGCCAGCAGCCCTTACTCCCTCGGGGTCTCCTACGAGCAGTACTTC. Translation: CASSPYSLGVSYEQYF. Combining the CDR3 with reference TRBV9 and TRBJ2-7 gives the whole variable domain DSGVTQTPKHLITATGQRVTLRCSPRSGDLSVYWYQQSLDQGLQFLIQYYNGEERAKGNILERFSAQQFPDLHSELNLSSLELGDSALYFCASSPYSLGVSYEQYFGPGTRLTVT.

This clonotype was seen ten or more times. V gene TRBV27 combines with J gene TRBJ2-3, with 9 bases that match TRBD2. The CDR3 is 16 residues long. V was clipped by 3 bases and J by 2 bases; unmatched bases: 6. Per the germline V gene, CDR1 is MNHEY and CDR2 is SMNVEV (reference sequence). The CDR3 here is CASSFRLAANTDTQYF. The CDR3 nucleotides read TGTGCCAGCAGTTTTCGACTAGCGGCCAACACAGATACGCAGTATTTT.